This T cell receptor beta chain emerged from a study of cytomegalovirus exposure and HLA in healthy donors. General study results and limits: By a later analysis, the bulk of CMV-associated TCR beta chains appeared HLA-restricted. According to the study, roughly 160 TCR beta chains were cytomegalovirus-associated.

The PCR contained 60 Vbeta and 13 Jbeta primers. Using immunoSEQ multiplex PCR, the repertoire was profiled, and TCRdb retains in-frame clones only, with some absent. The sample holds around 140,000 clones; 72% are singletons and the top ten take less than 5%. This clone has more than one count but fewer than ten. As yet, its antigen is unknown. Germline CDR1 reads SGHRS; CDR2 reads YFSETQ. V was cut by 4 bases and J by 0 bases, with 15 bases left in between. The CDR3 length is 16 residues. The donors gave bone marrow, and they were healthy. Sample: PBMCs. This chain links TRBV5-1 with TRBJ2-3; D remains ambiguous. The origin of this receptor is a man in his fifties in good health and CMV-seropositive. The CDR3 DNA sequence: TGCGCCAGCAGCCCGGGTGCATACACTAGCACAGATACGCAGTATTTT. Amino acid sequence: CASSPGAYTSTDTQYF.